The 24 T cell receptor beta chains below all came from one sample that was sequenced in a study of blood T cell repertoires in COVID-19. Produced via immunoSEQ multiplex PCR; TCRdb's table is partial and in-frame only. The table lists 250,000 to 300,000 clones, roughly 90% of them singletons. Source material: PBMCs or T cells enriched from blood (not recorded which). These receptors were collected from a woman aged 30 to 39 who had recovered from COVID-19.

In its sample, this clone was seen once. V gene TRBV6-5 combines with J gene TRBJ1-2; D unclear. V was cut by 2 bases and J by 7 bases, with 20 bases left in between. The CDR3 has 16 residues. Per the germline V gene, CDR1 is MNHEY and CDR2 is SVGAGI. The CDR3: CASSYGPAGVWAGYTF. CDR3 DNA sequence: TGTGCCAGCAGTTACGGCCCCGCGGGCGTTTGGGCTGGCTACACCTTC.

The chain uses TRBV30 and TRBJ1-1; 7 nucleotides match TRBD1. V lost 3 bases, J lost 5 bases, and 12 bases stayed unmatched. CDR3 length equals 15 residues. CDR1 GTSNPN and CDR2 SVGIG come from the germline V gene (reference sequence). The CDR3 DNA is TGTGCCTGGAGACCCTGGGACAGTTGGAGGACTGAAGCTTTCTTT. Its translation: CAWRPWDSWRTEAFF.

The rearrangement links TRBV27 to TRBJ2-1; 8 nucleotides match TRBD2. J gave up 0 bases and V 5 bases, and 0 bases lay outside the gene matches. The CDR3 loop spans 14 amino acids. In germline, CDR1 is MNHEY, CDR2 SMNVEV (reference sequence). CDR3 protein: CASSGTSSYNEQFF. CDR3 nucleotides: TGTGCCAGCAGTGGGACTAGCTCCTACAATGAGCAGTTCTTC.

This chain uses TRBV2 with TRBJ2-7; maybe TRBD2 (6 bases). The CDR3 is 16 amino acids. CDR1 is SNHLY, CDR2 FYNNEI, per germline. Trimming pared 4 bases from V and 0 bases from J, leaving 16 bases between. The CDR3 sequence is CASSGGRDSGSYEQYF. The DNA of the CDR3 is TGTGCCAGCAGTGGAGGCCGGGACTCTGGCTCCTACGAGCAGTACTTC. Together with reference TRBV2 and TRBJ2-7, the CDR3 gives the full variable domain: EPEVTQTPSHQVTQMGQEVILRCVPISNHLYFYWYRQILGQKVEFLVSFYNNEISEKSEIFDDQFSVERPDGSNFTLKIRSTKLEDSAMYFCASSGGRDSGSYEQYFGPGTRLTVT.

The chain recombines TRBV5-1 with TRBJ2-2; 9 bases map to TRBD1. The CDR3 spans 15 residues. The trim removed 6 bases at V and 4 bases at J, leaving 7 bases unmatched. Germline V gene lookup returns CDR1 SGHRS and CDR2 YFSETQ. CDR3 sequence reads: CASTRQGVVTGELFF. In DNA form, the CDR3 reads TGCGCCAGCACCCGACAGGGGGTCGTCACCGGGGAGCTGTTTTTT.

V and J are TRBV3-1 (or the pseudogene TRBV3-2) and TRBJ1-5; 9 bases line up with TRBD1. The CDR3 extends over 18 amino acids. With 1 base clipped from V and 8 bases from J, the junction kept 15 bases outside the gene matches. Germline loops: CDR1 LGHDT, CDR2 YNNKEL (reference sequence). CDR3 region: CASSQGPPTGGIYEPQHF. DNA for the CDR3: TGTGCCAGCAGCCAAGGACCCCCGACAGGGGGGATTTACGAGCCCCAGCATTTT.

A few counts support this clone. The V gene is TRBV19, the J gene TRBJ2-4, with 10 bases identical to TRBD1. Germline V gene sequence: CDR1 LNHDA, CDR2 SQIVND (reference sequence). J was trimmed by 8 bases and V by 5 bases; bases with no gene match: 6. This CDR3 is built from 14 residues. The CDR3 bases are TGTGCCAGTAGTTCACAGGACAGGGGGGACATTCAGTACTTC. It translates to CASSSQDRGDIQYF. Variable domain in full (rest from reference TRBV19 and TRBJ2-4): DGGITQSPKYLFRKEGQNVTLSCEQNLNHDAMYWYRQDPGQGLRLIYYSQIVNDFQKGDIAEGYSVSREKKESFPLTVTSAQKNPTAFYLCASSSQDRGDIQYFGAGTRLSVL.

Remarks on this clone: A junction end diverges from the germline sequence, so it may reflect a read error. The chain recombines TRBV7-7 with TRBJ2-1, with D tentatively TRBD2 (6 bases). The CDR3 extends over 16 amino acids. Germline V CDR1 and CDR2: SSHAT, FNYEAQ (reference sequence). The CDR3 DNA sequence: TGTGCTAGCAGCTTGGGCCCCGGGGGTCTTCACGATGAGCAGTTCTTC. Translating it yields CASSLGPGGLHDEQFF. Based on the CDR3 plus reference TRBV7-7 and TRBJ2-1, the full variable domain is GAGVSQSPRYKVTKRGQDVTLRCDPISSHATLYWYQQALGQGPEFLTYFNYEAQPDKSGLPSDRFSAERPEGSISTLTIQRTEQRDSAMYRCASSLGPGGLHDEQFFGPGTRLTVL.

The chain couples TRBV30 to TRBJ1-2; possible D gene TRBD1, 5 bases. This CDR3 has 14 amino acids. Germline V CDR1 and CDR2: GTSNPN, SVGIG (reference sequence). Trimming removed 0 bases at V and 5 bases at J, with 13 bases between. Here the CDR3 reads CAWSVGQRRYGYTF. Here the CDR3 DNA reads TGTGCCTGGAGTGTAGGACAAAGGCGTTATGGCTACACCTTC.

This chain joins TRBV4-3 and TRBJ2-2; 10 bases are a match to TRBD2. Germline loops: CDR1 LGHNA, CDR2 YSLEER. The V gene end was trimmed by 0 bases and the J gene end by 5 bases; junction bases not matched to a gene: 12. The CDR3 has 19 residues. CDR3 in amino acids: CASSQDHGVAGGRTGELFF. DNA for the CDR3: TGCGCCAGCAGCCAAGATCACGGGGTAGCGGGGGGTCGGACCGGGGAGCTGTTTTTT.

J is TRBJ2-7 and V is TRBV6-2 or TRBV6-3; 10 nucleotides match TRBD1. In germline, CDR1 is MNHEY, CDR2 SVGEGT. The J segment lost 1 base and the V segment lost 5 bases, leaving 8 bases of the junction unmatched. This CDR3 has 16 amino acids. The CDR3 DNA is TGTGCCAGCAGTCTTTCCCGGGACAGGGGATCCTACGAGCAGTACTTC. Amino acid sequence: CASSLSRDRGSYEQYF.

This clone was seen once. The chain combines TRBV27 with TRBJ2-7; the D gene is possibly TRBD2 (5 bases). V dropped 4 bases and J dropped 0 bases, with 25 bases sitting between them. The CDR3 has 19 amino acids. Germline V gene sequence: CDR1 MNHEY, CDR2 SMNVEV (reference sequence). CDR3 residues: CASSSGIRGVTGTSYEQYF. CDR3 nucleotides: TGTGCCAGCAGTTCCGGAATACGGGGAGTAACTGGAACCTCCTACGAGCAGTACTTC.

This chain links TRBV9 with TRBJ2-2, with 10 bases lining up with TRBD2. This CDR3 is 16 amino acids long. Germline V gene lookup returns CDR1 SGDLS and CDR2 YYNGEE. With V trimmed by 4 bases and J by 7 bases, 10 bases remained unmatched. The CDR3, as DNA: TGTGCCAGCAGCTCTCTGAGCGGGGGGGCCTACGGGGAGCTGTTTTTT. Translating gives CASSSLSGGAYGELFF.

V gene TRBV6-6 combines with J gene TRBJ1-1; TRBD1 is a possible D gene (6 bases). The ends were cut back, 7 bases at V and 5 bases at J, with 17 bases in the middle. The CDR3 runs to 14 residues. The germline V gene encodes CDR1 MNHNY and CDR2 SVGAGI (reference sequence). CDR3 sequence reads: CASTPRGRGTEAFF. In DNA, the CDR3 is TGTGCCAGCACCCCACGGGGCAGGGGAACTGAAGCTTTCTTT.

This sequence joins TRBV27 and TRBJ2-1; TRBD2 matches at 9 bases. Trimming removed 6 bases from V and 1 base from J; junction bases left unmatched: 4. Germline V CDR1 and CDR2: MNHEY, SMNVEV (reference sequence). The CDR3 sequence is 15 residues long. The CDR3 region has the DNA TGTGCCAGCAGAGTACTAGCGGGTTCCTACAATGAGCAGTTCTTC. This gives the protein CASRVLAGSYNEQFF.

This clone was detected only once. The chain carries TRBV7-2 and TRBJ1-6; D may be TRBD1 (6 bases). Germline loops: CDR1 SGHTA, CDR2 FQGNSA. This CDR3 comprises 16 residues. Trimming shortened V by 3 bases and J by 5 bases, and 14 bases separated the two germline ends. CDR3 bases: TGTGCCAGCAGCTTCCCCCAGGGGTCCCATAATTCACCCCTCCACTTT. This encodes CASSFPQGSHNSPLHF.

The chain joins TRBV30 to TRBJ2-2; D is possibly TRBD1 (5 bases). The CDR3 is 16 residues long. From germline, CDR1 is GTSNPN and CDR2 SVGIG (reference sequence). With 2 bases removed from V and 4 bases from J, the gap between germline ends came to 17 bases. The CDR3 nucleotides are TGTGCCTGGAGTTTAAAGGGGCCGTACCCCACCGGGGAGCTGTTTTTT. This translates into CAWSLKGPYPTGELFF. Filled out from reference TRBV30 and TRBJ2-2, the complete variable domain reads SQTIHQWPATLVQPVGSPLSLECTVEGTSNPNLYWYRQAAGRGLQLLFYSVGIGQISSEVPQNLSASRPQDRQFILSSKKLLLSDSGFYLCAWSLKGPYPTGELFFGEGSRLTVL.

This clone has just a few counts. V is TRBV5-1 and J is TRBJ1-1; 7 bases line up with TRBD1. Germline lookup yields CDR1 SGHRS and CDR2 YFSETQ. The CDR3 is 16 amino acids. V lost 4 bases to trimming and J lost 0 bases; unmatched junction nucleotides: 9. This chain's CDR3 is CASSKTGSGLNTEAFF. The CDR3 nucleotides read TGCGCCAGCAGCAAGACAGGGTCGGGCTTGAACACTGAAGCTTTCTTT.

The chain employs TRBV19 and TRBJ2-6; D is uncertain. Trimming shortened V by 5 bases and J by 0 bases, and 11 bases separated the two germline ends. The CDR3 consists of 16 residues. Per germline, CDR1 LNHDA and CDR2 SQIVND (reference sequence). CDR3 region: CASSESGASGANVLTF. The CDR3, as DNA: TGTGCCAGTAGTGAATCCGGAGCCTCTGGGGCCAACGTCCTGACTTTC.

The chain couples TRBV18 to TRBJ2-1; D may be TRBD1 (5 bases). Per the germline V gene, CDR1 is KGHSH and CDR2 is LQKENI. This CDR3 is 12 amino acids long. Trimming shortened V by 4 bases and J by 10 bases, and 11 bases separated the two germline ends. The CDR3 region is CASSLGPGEQFF. The CDR3 coding sequence is TGTGCCAGCTCACTAGGTCCAGGGGAGCAGTTCTTC.

This chain joins TRBV15 and TRBJ2-7, with D unclear. Trimming stripped 0 bases from V and 3 bases from J, with 6 bases between. Germline V gives CDR1 LNHNV, CDR2 YYDKDF (reference sequence). The CDR3 is made up of 13 amino acids. The DNA for the CDR3 is TGTGCCACCAGCAGAGATACCGGCTACGAGCAGTACTTC. Its protein is CATSRDTGYEQYF.

The CDR3 protein is CASSHSRTVGNSPLHF. The CDR3 DNA sequence: TGCGCCAGCAGCCACTCCAGGACAGTGGGGAATTCACCCCTCCACTTT. This chain connects TRBV4-3 to TRBJ1-6; a weak D match, TRBD1 (6 bases). V shed 3 bases and J shed 7 bases, with 16 bases lying between them. Germline V CDR1 and CDR2: LGHNA, YSLEER. The CDR3 covers 16 residues.

This chain links TRBV19 with TRBJ1-5; D uncertain. V lost 2 bases to trimming and J lost 11 bases, with 16 bases between them. The germline V gene encodes CDR1 LNHDA and CDR2 SQIVND (reference sequence). The CDR3 covers 14 residues. The CDR3 loop is CASSIITPPTSQHF. The DNA for the CDR3 is TGTGCCAGTAGTATAATCACTCCCCCAACGTCCCAGCATTTT.

This clone has a handful of counts. This chain connects TRBV7-8 to TRBJ1-3, with D uncertain. Deletions cut 4 bases from V and 4 bases from J, with 5 bases between. This CDR3 region has 12 residues. The germline V gene has CDR1 SGHVS and CDR2 FQNEAQ. The DNA of the CDR3 is TGTGCCAGCAGCTCCCTGGGAAACACCATATATTTT. Translating gives CASSSLGNTIYF. Variable domain in full (rest from reference TRBV7-8 and TRBJ1-3): GAGVSQSPRYKVAKRGQDVALRCDPISGHVSLFWYQQALGQGPEFLTYFQNEAQLDKSGLPSDRFFAERPEGSVSTLKIQRTQQEDSAVYLCASSSLGNTIYFGEGSWLTVV.